The clone carrying this TCR beta chain turned up a few times. Its antigen is not known. These data are taken from a study of post-analysis software for immune sequencing data. Study information: Both relapsing-remitting and secondary progressive multiple sclerosis featured among the disease courses, as did progressive-relapsing multiple sclerosis.

The TCR beta cDNA libraries carried unique molecular identifiers. TCRdb used MiXCR to reprocess the PCR reads, holding one entry per CDR3 protein. The sample yields some 690,000 distinct CDR3 sequences, roughly 27% seen once. Regarding the study as a whole: Compared with controls, patients showed significantly lower normalized Chao1 diversity. Patients showed TRBV5-6, TRBV5-1 and TRBV20-1 among four to six TRBV segments more frequent than in controls. Clustering by F measure revealed strong co-clustering among samples prepared together in one batch.

CDR1 is DFQATT and CDR2 is SNEGSKA in the germline V gene (reference sequence). CDR3 length: 13 amino acids. Deletions cut 3 bases from V and 8 bases from J, with 14 bases between. Sequences were obtained from blood. The genes are TRBV20-1 and TRBJ2-1; D might be TRBD2 (6 bases). The source is a girl between 5 and 17 years old with multiple sclerosis. CDR3 in amino acids: CSARAGRGYEQFF. CDR3 sequence (DNA): TGCAGTGCTAGGGCCGGCCGGGGGTATGAGCAGTTCTTC.